This T cell receptor beta chain emerged from a study of blood T cell repertoires in COVID-19. Looking at the study overall: COVID-19 samples from acute and convalescent phases originated in the United States, Italy and Spain. From T cells, B-cell-depleted T cells, or PBMCs came the material, which was cDNA or gDNA.

The V segment lost 4 bases and the J segment 8 bases; nucleotides outside the gene matches: 8. The CDR3 sequence is 14 residues long. Per germline, CDR1 MDHEN and CDR2 SYDVKM. How the authors handled the data: Reference gene primer amplification in the assay estimated nucleated cell counts. The table came from immunoSEQ multiplex PCR; TCRdb's copy has only in-frame clones and leaves some out. V and J calls and clone size are those listed in that table; D and trimming were worked out from the DNA. The sample yields about 200,000 clones, around 85% seen once. The chain employs TRBV28 and TRBJ1-2; 9 nucleotides agree with TRBD1. This clonotype was sampled from a woman aged 45-59 years with acute or convalescent COVID-19. Sequenced sample: peripheral blood. The CDR3 DNA reads as TGTGCCAGCAGTTCCGCCGGACAGGGGTACGGCTACACCTTC. It translates to CASSSAGQGYGYTF.